The 32 T cell receptor beta chains presented below share a single source sample, sequenced in a study of blood T cell repertoires in COVID-19 (dated by TCRdb to about 2020). The library relied on the immunoSEQ multiplex PCR assay. In TCRdb, the immuneACCESS table is reduced to in-frame sequences with V and J assigned. These tables do not hold every clone; where another copy was compared, an unresolved V gene accounts for under half, and the others remain unexplained. Across this sample there are 200,000 to 250,000 clones, with 86% seen only once. Clones ranked in the top ten supply about 4% of the sample. The sequencing input was PBMCs or T cells enriched from blood (not recorded which). Receptors were obtained from a woman in her thirties or forties with acute COVID-19.

This chain connects TRBV9 to TRBJ2-1; 10 nucleotides match TRBD2. Germline CDR1 is SGDLS and CDR2 is YYNGEE. Trimming at V came to 3 bases and at J to 4 bases, leaving 4 bases not matched to a gene. CDR3 length equals 15 residues. CDR3 sequence: CASSERGGVYNEQFF. In nucleotides, the CDR3 is TGTGCCAGCAGCGAGCGGGGGGGCGTGTACAATGAGCAGTTCTTC.

J is TRBJ2-2 and V is TRBV11-3; 7 bases are shared with TRBD1. The CDR3 is made up of 15 amino acids. J lost 7 bases, V lost 5 bases, and 10 bases had no gene match. Germline values: CDR1 SGHNT, CDR2 YENEEA. CDR3 DNA: TGTGCCAGCAGCACGCCCGGGACAGAGCACGGGGAGCTGTTTTTT. This codes for CASSTPGTEHGELFF.

This chain connects TRBV29-1 to TRBJ2-1, with D maybe TRBD1 (6 bases). CDR3 length: 15 residues. Trimming pared 5 bases from V and 0 bases from J, leaving 14 bases between. Per germline, CDR1 SQVTM and CDR2 ANQGSEA. Written as DNA, the CDR3 is TGCAGCGTTATAGGGGGTCCCCTCTCCTACAATGAGCAGTTCTTC. Translation: CSVIGGPLSYNEQFF.

In this sample, this clone turned up once. The V and J genes are TRBV7-9 and TRBJ1-1; weak D call: TRBD1 (6 bases). The CDR3 totals 16 residues. The germline V gene has CDR1 SEHNR and CDR2 FQNEAQ (reference sequence). Trimming removed 1 base from V and 5 bases from J, with 17 bases in between. CDR3 nucleotide sequence: TGTGCCAGCAGCTTAGTGAGGGGGTCCTCGGGGACTGAAGCTTTCTTT. This codes for CASSLVRGSSGTEAFF.

This clone was picked up one time. The gene calls are TRBV18 and TRBJ1-4; D is ambiguous. The germline gives CDR1 KGHSH, CDR2 LQKENI. With 3 bases removed from V and 4 bases from J, the gap between germline ends came to 9 bases. CDR3 length: 14 residues. CDR3 protein: CASSPTTHNEKLFF. In DNA, the CDR3 is TGTGCCAGCTCACCGACAACCCATAATGAAAAACTGTTTTTT.

This chain connects TRBV5-1 to TRBJ1-1, with 8 bases that match TRBD1. The CDR3 loop spans 15 amino acids. With 4 bases clipped from V and 1 base from J, the junction kept 6 bases outside the gene matches. CDR1 is SGHRS, CDR2 YFSETQ, per germline. Written as DNA, the CDR3 is TGCGCCAGCAGCCCGACTGGGACAGGGAACACTGAAGCTTTCTTT. Amino acids: CASSPTGTGNTEAFF.

This rearrangement joins TRBV21-1 to TRBJ1-2. TRBV21-1 is classified as a pseudogene. This CDR3 comprises 15 residues. The CDR3 is CASIRPRDSQNGYTF. CDR3 in DNA: TGTGCCAGCATTCGACCCCGGGACTCCCAAAATGGCTACACCTTC.

The V gene is TRBV7-2, the J gene TRBJ2-7; possibly TRBD2 for D (7 bases). The CDR3 is 15 amino acids. V was trimmed by 1 base and J by 5 bases, leaving 15 bases between them. CDR1 and CDR2 (germline): SGHTA, FQGNSA. Written as DNA, the CDR3 is TGTGCCAGCAGCTTAGGGTGGGGGGGCATCAACGAGCAGTACTTC. This sequence encodes CASSLGWGGINEQYF.

This sequence joins TRBV30 and TRBJ1-1; D might be TRBD1 (6 bases). This CDR3 spans 18 amino acids. Germline CDR1 is GTSNPN and CDR2 is SVGIG (reference sequence). Trimming took 2 bases from V and 0 from J, leaving 22 bases between them. The DNA of the CDR3 is TGTGCCTGGAGTAGAGCGGACAGCCACTACAACTTGAACACTGAAGCTTTCTTT. Amino acid sequence: CAWSRADSHYNLNTEAFF.

The J gene is TRBJ1-4, the V gene TRBV18; D gene unclear. Germline loops: CDR1 KGHSH, CDR2 LQKENI. V lost 6 bases and J 6 bases, leaving 8 bases between the germline ends. This CDR3 spans 12 amino acids. The CDR3 DNA reads TGTGCCAGCTCGGCAACCGATGAAAAACTGTTTTTT. Amino acid sequence: CASSATDEKLFF.

The chain has TRBV7-3 and TRBJ1-1, with D possibly TRBD1 on 6 matching bases. Germline CDR1 reads SGHTA; CDR2 reads FQGTGA. The CDR3 totals 14 residues. With 5 bases removed from V and 1 base from J, the gap between germline ends came to 11 bases. Written as DNA, the CDR3 is TGTGCCAGCAGCCTCACAGGGTCGAACACTGAAGCTTTCTTT. Residues: CASSLTGSNTEAFF.

The rearrangement uses TRBV5-1 and TRBJ1-2; tentatively, D is TRBD1 (6 bases). The CDR3 is 14 residues long. Trimming took off 3 bases at V and 4 bases at J, with 13 bases between the two ends. Germline loops: CDR1 SGHRS, CDR2 YFSETQ. The chain's CDR3 is CASSSQGRAYGYTF. The DNA of the CDR3 is TGCGCCAGCAGCTCACAGGGTAGAGCCTATGGCTACACCTTC. Full variable domain (outside the CDR3, taken from reference TRBV5-1 and TRBJ1-2): KAGVTQTPRYLIKTRGQQVTLSCSPISGHRSVSWYQQTPGQGLQFLFEYFSETQRNKGNFPGRFSGRQFSNSRSEMNVSTLELGDSALYLCASSSQGRAYGYTFGSGTRLTVV.

This clone is a singleton in its sample. The chain recombines TRBV15 with TRBJ2-7; D gene unclear. The CDR3 is made up of 12 amino acids. Per the germline V gene, CDR1 is LNHNV and CDR2 is YYDKDF (reference sequence). The germline V and J ends were trimmed by 4 bases and 2 bases, with 6 bases remaining between them. The CDR3 is CATSNEPYEQYF. CDR3 nucleotides: TGTGCCACCAGCAACGAGCCCTACGAGCAGTACTTC.

The chain employs TRBV27 and TRBJ1-4; perhaps TRBD1 as D (5 bases). The CDR3 is made up of 15 amino acids. Germline CDR1 reads MNHEY; CDR2 reads SMNVEV (reference sequence). Trimming pared 6 bases from V and 7 bases from J, leaving 18 bases between. CDR3 DNA sequence: TGTGCCAGCAGCCCGACGGGGGGAGGGAGTGAAAAACTGTTTTTT. Amino acid sequence: CASSPTGGGSEKLFF.

This clone was found a few times. The V call is TRBV7-2, the J call TRBJ1-5; 10 nucleotides align to TRBD1. This CDR3 is built from 14 residues. Germline lookup yields CDR1 SGHTA and CDR2 FQGNSA. The trim removed 5 bases at V and 6 bases at J, leaving 4 bases unmatched. In DNA, the CDR3 is TGTGCCAGCAGCACAGGGACAGGGGCTCAGCCCCAGCATTTT. Translating gives CASSTGTGAQPQHF.

V and J are TRBV5-3 and TRBJ1-6, with 7 bases fitting TRBD1. TRBV5-3 is an ORF, and what it does is uncertain. The CDR3 totals 17 residues. The V segment lost 4 bases and the J segment 7 bases; nucleotides outside the gene matches: 14. The DNA of the CDR3 is TGTGCCAGAAGCAAAGGACAGGCAGACATTGGGAATTCACCCCTCCACTTT. Translation: CARSKGQADIGNSPLHF.

The chain recombines TRBV12-3 or TRBV12-4 with TRBJ1-1; the D gene is possibly TRBD1 (6 bases). Trimming pared 4 bases from V and 8 bases from J, leaving 11 bases between. The CDR3 covers 12 residues. The CDR3 loop reads CASSYREVEAFF. Here the CDR3 DNA reads TGTGCCAGCAGTTACAGGGAAGTCGAAGCTTTCTTT.

The chain is built from TRBV12-3 or TRBV12-4 and TRBJ1-3; no clear D. V was trimmed by 7 bases and J by 1 base, leaving 8 bases between them. The CDR3 consists of 13 residues. The CDR3 spells CASTERSGNTIYF. CDR3 nucleotide sequence: TGTGCCAGCACTGAGAGGTCTGGAAACACCATATATTTT.

Written as DNA, the CDR3 is TGTGCCAGCAAGTCAGGGCTCAATCAGCCCCAGCATTTT. As protein: CASKSGLNQPQHF. V usage is TRBV6-5 and J usage is TRBJ1-5; a weak D match, TRBD1 (5 bases). CDR3 size: 13 residues. Germline V gene data show CDR1 as MNHEY and CDR2 as SVGAGI. V was pared by 7 bases and J by 3 bases, with 10 bases between.

This chain links TRBV3-1 (or the pseudogene TRBV3-2) with TRBJ1-2, with 9 positions matching TRBD1. The CDR3 runs to 14 residues. CDR1 and CDR2 from the germline V gene are LGHDT and YNNKEL (reference sequence). Unmatched junction bases numbered 5, after V lost 2 bases and J lost 7 bases. This CDR3 is CASSQYTGGFGYTF. CDR3 coding DNA: TGTGCCAGCAGCCAATACACAGGGGGCTTTGGCTACACCTTC.

This rearrangement joins TRBV27 to TRBJ2-3; a weak D match, TRBD1 (6 bases). Trimming cost V 5 bases and J 4 bases, with 13 bases left between them. CDR3 size: 14 residues. Looked up from germline, CDR1 is MNHEY and CDR2 is SMNVEV (reference sequence). The CDR3 here is CASSPPGQADTQYF. The DNA of the CDR3 is TGTGCCAGCAGTCCCCCGGGACAAGCAGATACGCAGTATTTT.

This sequence joins TRBV5-1 and TRBJ2-1, with 7 bases lining up with TRBD1. CDR3 length equals 14 residues. The J segment lost 4 bases and the V segment lost 4 bases, leaving 5 bases of the junction unmatched. The germline gives CDR1 SGHRS, CDR2 YFSETQ. CDR3: CASSRQGDYNEQFF. CDR3 coding DNA: TGCGCCAGCAGCCGACAGGGTGATTACAATGAGCAGTTCTTC.

The J gene is TRBJ1-1, the V gene TRBV7-8; no definite D call. V lost 2 bases, J lost 1 base, and 11 bases lay in between. CDR3 size: 15 residues. The V gene's germline CDR1 is SGHVS and CDR2 FQNEAQ. The CDR3 sequence: CASSLSWATNTEAFF. CDR3 nucleotide sequence: TGTGCCAGCAGCTTATCCTGGGCGACGAACACTGAAGCTTTCTTT.

The genes are TRBV29-1 and TRBJ2-1, with D maybe TRBD2 (7 bases). Trimming took off 7 bases at V and 6 bases at J, with 22 bases between the two ends. The germline CDR1 and CDR2 sequences are SQVTM and ANQGSEA. The CDR3 has 15 residues. The CDR3 spells CSASLNGGPSNEQFF. The DNA of the CDR3 is TGCAGCGCCTCCCTTAACGGGGGGCCTTCCAATGAGCAGTTCTTC.

V gene TRBV6-6 combines with J gene TRBJ1-5; D is uncertain. Germline-derived CDR1 and CDR2 are MNHNY and SVGAGI (reference sequence). CDR3 size: 16 residues. Deletions cut 4 bases from V and 2 bases from J, with 15 bases between. The DNA for the CDR3 is TGTGCCAGCAGTTCTCGTGGAGGGCCGGGCAATCAGCCCCAGCATTTT. This gives the protein CASSSRGGPGNQPQHF.

The chain is built from TRBV9 and TRBJ1-1; TRBD1 matches at 7 bases. CDR1 and CDR2 from the germline V gene are SGDLS and YYNGEE. The CDR3 consists of 14 residues. J gave up 7 bases and V 1 base, and 7 bases lay outside the gene matches. Here the CDR3 reads CASSVTGDGGEAFF. CDR3 coding DNA: TGTGCCAGCAGCGTAACAGGGGATGGGGGTGAAGCTTTCTTT.

The chain links TRBV27 to TRBJ2-3; 7 nucleotides align to TRBD1. With V trimmed by 3 bases and J by 8 bases, 2 bases remained unmatched. The CDR3 length is 12 residues. CDR1 is MNHEY and CDR2 is SMNVEV in the germline V gene (reference sequence). The CDR3 spells CASSFDRVTQYF. Here the CDR3 DNA reads TGTGCCAGCAGTTTCGACAGGGTTACGCAGTATTTT.

The chain has TRBV7-8 and TRBJ2-3; 7 positions agree with TRBD1. With V trimmed by 3 bases and J by 6 bases, 3 bases remained unmatched. Germline lookup yields CDR1 SGHVS and CDR2 FQNEAQ. This CDR3 has 13 amino acids. This chain's CDR3 is CASSFPTGDTQYF. The CDR3 nucleotides read TGTGCCAGCAGCTTTCCGACAGGGGATACGCAGTATTTT.

The rearrangement uses TRBV28 and TRBJ2-3; D gene ambiguous. The V gene's germline CDR1 is MDHEN and CDR2 SYDVKM. The CDR3 spans 13 residues. Trimming removed 2 bases from V and 5 bases from J, with 8 bases in between. CDR3: CASSLDSLDTQYF. For the CDR3, the DNA is TGTGCCAGCAGTTTAGATAGTCTAGATACGCAGTATTTT.

V is TRBV27 and J is TRBJ1-5; no definite D call. Trimming left V 5 bases short and J 7 bases short, with 18 bases between. Germline CDR1 reads MNHEY; CDR2 reads SMNVEV (reference sequence). The CDR3 totals 15 residues. The CDR3 bases are TGTGCCAGCAGTCCCTTCTCCTTTCCCGGGCAGCCCCAGCATTTT. Amino acid sequence: CASSPFSFPGQPQHF.

The chain combines TRBV15 with TRBJ1-2; no firm D call. The CDR3 totals 13 residues. V dropped 5 bases and J dropped 6 bases, with 13 bases sitting between them. Germline V gene sequence: CDR1 LNHNV, CDR2 YYDKDF (reference sequence). CDR3: CATSPGRFDGYTF. The CDR3 coding sequence is TGTGCCACCAGCCCGGGTCGATTCGATGGCTACACCTTC.

The genes are TRBV7-9 and TRBJ2-7; 8 nucleotides line up with TRBD1. The CDR3 is 15 amino acids. Per the germline V gene, CDR1 is SEHNR and CDR2 is FQNEAQ (reference sequence). The V and J ends lost 3 bases and 5 bases, in that order; junction bases with no gene match: 9. The CDR3 spells CASSFGTGASNEQYV. The CDR3 DNA reads as TGTGCCAGCAGCTTCGGGACAGGTGCCTCGAACGAGCAGTACGTC.